A selection of T cell receptor beta chains follows, all from one sample in a study of blood T cells in healthy people across ages. TCRdb ran MiXCR on the 5' RACE reads and lists one entry per CDR3 protein. This table holds under 1,000,000 distinct CDR3 sequences, 30% to 45% found once. The sequencing input was blood. The receptor set was obtained from a young man in good health. CDR3s include the opening cysteine and the closing phenylalanine or tryptophan. The order of the fields is V gene, D gene, clone size, J gene, CDR3 DNA, CDR3 protein. The D gene is left open where the match is weak. The size entry is marked missing in some rows and otherwise reads once, few, many or a size class.

TRBV20-1	.	.	TRBJ1-1	TGCAGTGCTACCCACCCGGACCAAGTTATCGCTGAAGCTTTCTTT	CSATHPDQVIAEAFF
TRBV12-3/TRBV12-4	TRBD2	.	TRBJ2-4	TGTGCCAGCAGTTTAGCTAGCGGGCCCCACAATGAGCAGTACTTC	CASSLASGPHNEQYF
TRBV7-2	.	.	TRBJ1-1	TGTGCCAGCAGTTCCTCTCTTGGGACTGAAGCTTTCTTT	CASSSSLGTEAFF
TRBV6-6	TRBD1	few	TRBJ1-2	TGTGCCAGCAGTTACCCAACGGACAGGGGGCAATATGGCTACACCTTC	CASSYPTDRGQYGYTF
TRBV30	.	.	TRBJ2-7	TGTGTCTGGAGGGGCTTCACTTCCTACGAGCAGTACTTC	CVWRGFTSYEQYF
TRBV7-9	.	.	TRBJ1-2	TGTGCCAGCAGCCCCCCCCCACCCAACTATGGCTACACCTTC	CASSPPPPNYGYTF
TRBV2	TRBD2	.	TRBJ2-7	TGTGCCAGCAGTGCCAGCGGGGGGGCCGCCTACGAGCAGTACTTC	CASSASGGAAYEQYF
TRBV24-1	TRBD1	few	TRBJ1-6	TGTGCCACCCAGGACAGGCTACAATCACCCCTCCACTTT	CATQDRLQSPLHF
TRBV7-2	.	few	TRBJ2-1	TGTGCCAGCAGCTTAAATAAGGATGGTGAGCAGTTCTTC	CASSLNKDGEQFF
TRBV7-2	.	.	TRBJ2-3	TGTGCCAGCAGCTTAGGGGGGCCCCTTGATTTT	CASSLGGPLDF
TRBV2	.	few	TRBJ1-2	TGTGCCAGCAGTGAAGGGGGCGCCTATGGCTACACCTTC	CASSEGGAYGYTF
TRBV6-1	TRBD1	.	TRBJ2-2	TGTGCCAGCAGTCCGACAGGGGTGAGGTCCGGGGAGCTGTTTTTT	CASSPTGVRSGELFF
TRBV6-4	.	.	TRBJ1-5	TGTGCCAGCAGTGACTTGGACAGTCCCAATAGCAATCAGCCCCAGCATTTT	CASSDLDSPNSNQPQHF
TRBV12-3/TRBV12-4	.	few	TRBJ1-2	TGTGCCAGCAGTTTCCCGAGCGGCTATGGCTACACCTTC	CASSFPSGYGYTF
TRBV20-1	TRBD2	.	TRBJ2-2	TGCAGTGCTCCCGGGACTAGCGGGGCCGCGAACACCGGGGAGCTGTTTTTT	CSAPGTSGAANTGELFF
TRBV9	.	few	TRBJ2-3	TGTGTCAGCAGCGTAGGGGGGGGTGCGGATACGCAGTATTTT	CVSSVGGGADTQYF
TRBV7-2	.	.	TRBJ2-5	TGTGCCAGCAGCTTAATAAGTGGGGCGGGGGCCGACTTCCAAGAGACCCAGTACTTC	CASSLISGAGADFQETQYF
TRBV5-1	.	.	TRBJ1-2	TGCGCCAGCAGCTTGGCCGTGCGAGGGAACGGCTACACCTTC	CASSLAVRGNGYTF
TRBV4-1	.	.	TRBJ1-1	TGCGCCAGCAGCCAAGGGTTCCTAATGAACACTGAAGCTTTCTTT	CASSQGFLMNTEAFF
TRBV20-1	TRBD2	few	TRBJ2-5	TGCAGTGCTAGAGATCTCCTAGCGGGGGGGCGAGAGACCCAGTACTTC	CSARDLLAGGRETQYF
TRBV6-2/TRBV6-3	TRBD2	few	TRBJ2-5	TGTGCCAGCAGTACCCACCCGGGGGGACGCCTTGGAGAGCAGTACTTC	CASSTHPGGRLGEQYF
TRBV29-1	.	.	TRBJ1-2	TGCAGCGCCCTGGATGACAAGGATAACTATGGCTACACCTTC	CSALDDKDNYGYTF
TRBV4-3	.	.	TRBJ1-6	TGCGCCAGCAGCCAAGATGACACTAATAATTCACCCCCCCACTTT	CASSQDDTNNSPPHF
TRBV7-9	.	few	TRBJ2-5	TGTGCCAGCAGCTTAGTCAGTATTATTAACAGACTTCATGAGCAGTACTTC	CASSLVSIINRLHEQYF
TRBV4-3	.	few	TRBJ1-2	TGCGCCAGCAGCCAAGGGTGGGACGGCAACTATGGCTACACCTTC	CASSQGWDGNYGYTF
TRBV7-2	.	.	TRBJ1-4	TGTGCCAGCAGCACCGGGGGAGCAAATAATGAAAAACTGTTTTTT	CASSTGGANNEKLFF
TRBV9	.	.	TRBJ2-5	TGTGCCAGCAGCGTAGGGACCCTCAAGGAGACCCAGTACTTC	CASSVGTLKETQYF
TRBV7-8	.	.	TRBJ1-1	TGTGCCAGCAGCTTAGACCAGGGTCGCACTGAAGCTTTCTTT	CASSLDQGRTEAFF
TRBV12-3/TRBV12-4	.	.	TRBJ1-5	TGTGCCAGCAGCCTCGAGGGGGTTTCCGATCAGCCCCAGCATTTT	CASSLEGVSDQPQHF
TRBV5-1	.	.	TRBJ2-3	TGCGCCAGCAGCACGACAGTCGGCACAGATACGCAGTATTTT	CASSTTVGTDTQYF
TRBV27	.	.	TRBJ1-1	TGTGCCAGCAGCCGAAGGGCCCAGTGGCGTCTGGACACTGAAGCTTTCTTT	CASSRRAQWRLDTEAFF
TRBV4-3	.	many	TRBJ2-3	TGCGCCAGCAGCCAAGATCAGAGAGATACGCAGTATTTT	CASSQDQRDTQYF
TRBV2	.	.	TRBJ1-5	TGTGCCAGCAGTGATTTTGGGACTCAGCAGCCCCAGCATTTT	CASSDFGTQQPQHF
TRBV6-5	TRBD2	.	TRBJ2-3	TGTGCCGGCACCCTAGCGGGGGAAACTAGCACAGATACGCAGTATTTT	CAGTLAGETSTDTQYF
TRBV4-3	.	.	TRBJ2-1	TGCGTCAGCAGCCAAGAGCTCCCAAACACGTATTTACTCTACAATGAGCAGTTCTTC	CVSSQELPNTYLLYNEQFF
TRBV2	TRBD1	few	TRBJ1-2	TGTGCCAGCAGCCGGGACAGCTCGAAGGGCTACACCTTC	CASSRDSSKGYTF